This T cell receptor beta chain was sequenced in a study of PD-L1 blockade in urothelial cancer. Time point given: pretreatment peripheral blood. Pretreatment sampling and on-treatment sampling together yielded between 1 and 8 samples for each patient. The CDR3 extends over 13 amino acids. Germline CDR1 reads ENHRY; CDR2 reads SYGVKD. Trimming took 3 bases from V and 0 from J, leaving 5 bases between them. TCRdb's copy holds only in-frame clones and misses some; the assay was immunoSEQ multiplex PCR. The top ten hold approximately 5% of the sample, which has 65,000 to 80,000 clones, almost 90% seen once. Regarding this clone: The target antigen is unknown.

The study, taken as a whole, reports: Pretreatment peripheral blood TCR clonality that fell below the median predicted better survival among the patients studied.

The chain employs TRBV10-3 and TRBJ1-1; D remains ambiguous. The material was PBMCs, obtained around atezolizumab (anti-PD-L1) treatment. This TCR came from a man aged 70-80 years with urothelial cancer. The CDR3 protein is CAISDGMNTEAFF. CDR3 DNA: TGTGCCATCAGTGACGGGATGAACACTGAAGCTTTCTTT.